The 23 T cell receptor beta chains presented below share a single source sample, sequenced in a study of early T cells in non-severe SARS-CoV-2 infection. TCRdb reanalysed the 5' RACE reads using MiXCR and keeps one entry per CDR3 protein. The sample records tens of thousands of distinct CDR3 sequences, 6% to 7% being singletons. Sequencing was performed on whole blood. Receptors originate from an adult who was a healthcare worker with PCR-confirmed SARS-CoV-2 infection or an uninfected control (not recorded which).

This clonotype occurred a few times. The rearrangement joins TRBV19 to TRBJ1-5; 9 bases are a match to TRBD1. The CDR3 spans 15 residues. Germline-derived CDR1 and CDR2 are LNHDA and SQIVND (reference sequence). Trimming removed 3 bases from V and 5 bases from J; junction bases left unmatched: 5. CDR3 in amino acids: CASSIWTGDDQPQHF. CDR3 sequence (DNA): TGTGCCAGTAGTATTTGGACAGGGGATGATCAGCCCCAGCATTTT.

The chain employs TRBV12-3 or TRBV12-4 and TRBJ1-3; unclear D gene. Between the trimmed V and J ends, which lost 4 bases and 1 base, there was a span of 8 bases. The CDR3 covers 14 residues. In DNA, the CDR3 is TGTGCCAGCAGTTCTTCTGGGTCTGGAAACACCATATATTTT. Translated: CASSSSGSGNTIYF.

The V and J genes are TRBV5-1 and TRBJ1-4; D perhaps matches TRBD1 (5 bases). The CDR3 runs 15 residues. V dropped 2 bases and J dropped 8 bases, with 16 bases sitting between them. CDR1 is SGHRS, CDR2 YFSETQ, per germline. The CDR3 loop is CASSLGPSEGEKLFF. Written as DNA, the CDR3 is TGCGCCAGCAGCTTAGGGCCATCCGAGGGGGAAAAACTGTTTTTT.

The CDR3 nucleotides read TGTGCCAGCAGAACCGGGACAGGGGCTAATGAGCAGTTCTTC. This gives the protein CASRTGTGANEQFF. The chain joins TRBV6-5 to TRBJ2-1; 10 positions match TRBD1. V dropped 6 bases and J dropped 7; count of bases not matched to a gene: 6. This CDR3 spans 14 amino acids. In germline, CDR1 is MNHEY, CDR2 SVGAGI.

The chain carries TRBV2 and TRBJ1-1, with a possible D match to TRBD1 (5 bases). Between the trimmed V and J ends, which lost 6 bases and 4 bases, there was a span of 24 bases. The CDR3 has 17 residues. Per germline, CDR1 SNHLY and CDR2 FYNNEI. The CDR3 DNA reads as TGTGCCAGCAGCCAAATCCGGTCGGGGGTTAGAATCACTGAAGCTTTCTTT. Amino acids: CASSQIRSGVRITEAFF.

Many counts were recorded for this clonotype. This chain uses TRBV30 with TRBJ1-5, with a weak D call TRBD1 (6 bases). The CDR3 sequence is 14 residues long. Germline lookup yields CDR1 GTSNPN and CDR2 SVGIG (reference sequence). The V end lost 3 bases, the J end lost 1 base, and 10 bases lay between the germline ends. The CDR3 reads CAWSGGTSNQPQHF. Written as DNA, the CDR3 is TGTGCCTGGAGCGGCGGGACAAGCAATCAGCCCCAGCATTTT.

This clonotype has a handful of counts. The V call is TRBV3-1, the J call TRBJ1-5; D is uncertain. This CDR3 comprises 15 residues. Germline V lookup: CDR1 LGHDT, CDR2 YNNKEL (reference sequence). Trimming stripped 4 bases from V and 2 bases from J, with 12 bases between. The CDR3 here is CASSPDISRNQPQHF. The CDR3, as DNA: TGTGCCAGCAGCCCTGACATATCGCGCAATCAGCCCCAGCATTTT.

The table lists this clonotype with many counts. The chain is built from TRBV6-6 and TRBJ2-3, with 12 bases matching TRBD1. Trimming took 6 bases from V and 4 from J; bases not matched to a gene: 11. This CDR3 region has 17 residues. CDR1 is MNHNY and CDR2 is SVGAGI in the germline V gene (reference sequence). CDR3 sequence reads: CASSHHGTGGAADTQYF. The CDR3 DNA follows: TGTGCCAGCAGCCACCATGGGACAGGGGGCGCGGCAGATACGCAGTATTTT.

Only a few counts were recorded for this clonotype. The chain is built from TRBV20-1 and TRBJ2-3; 14 bases align to TRBD2. Germline CDR1 DFQATT, CDR2 SNEGSKA (reference sequence). Unmatched junction bases numbered 9, after V lost 5 bases and J lost 5 bases. There are 16 residues in the CDR3. CDR3 in amino acids: CSADGRLAGGVDTQYF. The CDR3 DNA reads TGCAGTGCTGACGGAAGACTAGCGGGAGGGGTAGATACGCAGTATTTT.

In its sample, this clonotype was seen many times. As DNA, the CDR3 is TGCAGTGCCGACCCCACAGGGGCACGGGCAGATACGCAGTATTTT. It is translated as CSADPTGARADTQYF. The J gene is TRBJ2-3, the V gene TRBV20-1; 7 bases are a match to TRBD1. CDR1 and CDR2 (germline): DFQATT, SNEGSKA (reference sequence). With 6 bases clipped from V and 4 bases from J, the junction kept 13 bases outside the gene matches. The CDR3 has 15 residues.

This clonotype was recorded many times. The chain carries TRBV5-4 and TRBJ2-6, with unresolved D. The V end lost 1 base, the J end lost 4 bases, and 3 bases lay between the germline ends. CDR3 length: 13 amino acids. Germline V gene sequence: CDR1 SGHNT, CDR2 YYREEE (reference sequence). CDR3 sequence: CASSLSGANVLTF. The CDR3 bases are TGTGCCAGCAGCTTGTCCGGGGCCAACGTCCTGACTTTC. The full variable domain, with the rest looked up from reference TRBV5-4 and TRBJ2-6, is ETGVTQSPTHLIKTRGQQVTLRCSSQSGHNTVSWYQQALGQGPQFIFQYYREEENGRGNFPPRFSGLQFPNYSSELNVNALELDDSALYLCASSLSGANVLTFGAGSRLTVL.

The table lists this clonotype with many counts. J is TRBJ2-7 and V is TRBV20-1; no firm D call. Trimming stripped 2 bases from V and 4 bases from J, with 6 bases between. Germline values: CDR1 DFQATT, CDR2 SNEGSKA (reference sequence). CDR3 length: 11 amino acids. The CDR3 sequence is CSARLDYEQYF. CDR3 nucleotides: TGCAGTGCTAGACTAGATTACGAGCAGTACTTC.

Many counts were recorded for this clonotype. The V gene is TRBV2, the J gene TRBJ2-7; D ambiguous. V lost 7 bases and J lost 3, with 7 bases in between. The CDR3 is 11 residues long. The germline V gene has CDR1 SNHLY and CDR2 FYNNEI. This CDR3 reads CASKNGYEQYF. The CDR3 coding sequence is TGTGCCAGCAAGAACGGCTACGAGCAGTACTTC.

This clonotype was seen more than once but under ten times. The chain couples TRBV7-9 to TRBJ1-1; 9 nucleotides line up with TRBD1. The germline CDR1 and CDR2 sequences are SEHNR and FQNEAQ (reference sequence). The CDR3 runs to 14 residues. The junction had 5 bases not matched to a gene; V was cut back by 7 bases and J by 2 bases. CDR3 DNA: TGTGCCAGCACCAAACAGGGGGCTAACACTGAAGCTTTCTTT. Translating gives CASTKQGANTEAFF.

This clonotype was seen ten or more times. The chain carries TRBV20-1 and TRBJ2-3, with D possibly matching TRBD2 (5 bases). The germline V and J ends were trimmed by 5 bases and 3 bases, with 12 bases remaining between them. Germline-derived CDR1 and CDR2 are DFQATT and SNEGSKA (reference sequence). This CDR3 region has 13 residues. CDR3 nucleotide sequence: TGCAGTGCTCCTGACACGGGGACAGATACGCAGTATTTT. Translation gives CSAPDTGTDTQYF.

This clonotype was recorded a few times. The V and J genes are TRBV6-1 and TRBJ2-1; the match to TRBD2 covers 13 bases. This CDR3 has 14 residues. J lost 8 bases, V lost 11 bases, and 9 bases had no gene match. Germline V gene data show CDR1 as MNHNS and CDR2 as SASEGT. CDR3 region: CAVHIGLAGDEQFF. CDR3 nucleotides: TGTGCCGTTCATATTGGACTAGCGGGAGATGAGCAGTTCTTC.

As concerns this clonotype: A read error may be the cause here, since a much bigger clone is one base away. The chain has TRBV11-2 and TRBJ2-7; 7 nucleotides align to TRBD1. CDR1 SGHAT and CDR2 FQNNGV come from the germline V gene. The CDR3 totals 14 residues. V lost 5 bases to trimming and J lost 0 bases; unmatched junction nucleotides: 4. Here the CDR3 DNA reads TGTGCCAGCAGCATGACAGGGACCTCCTACGAGCAGTACTTC. Its translation: CASSMTGTSYEQYF.

The DNA of the CDR3 is TGCGCCAGCAGCTTTATAACAGGGCCCACTGAAGCTTTCTTT. Translating gives CASSFITGPTEAFF. This rearrangement joins TRBV5-1 to TRBJ1-1; maybe TRBD1 (6 bases). Trimming shortened V by 2 bases and J by 4 bases, and 12 bases separated the two germline ends. CDR1 and CDR2 (germline): SGHRS, YFSETQ. The CDR3 sequence is 14 residues long.

At least ten counts were recorded for this clonotype. The V call is TRBV2, the J call TRBJ2-2, with 12 bases lining up with TRBD2. Trimming cost V 7 bases and J 4 bases; bases outside gene matches: 7. This CDR3 contains 16 residues. Germline CDR1 reads SNHLY; CDR2 reads FYNNEI. The chain's CDR3 is CASTGLAGSSTGELFF. The CDR3 region has the DNA TGTGCCAGCACAGGACTAGCGGGATCGAGCACCGGGGAGCTGTTTTTT.

This clonotype occurred many times. The genes are TRBV5-1 and TRBJ1-1, with unresolved D. In germline, CDR1 is SGHRS, CDR2 YFSETQ. The germline V and J ends were trimmed by 5 bases and 0 bases, with 8 bases remaining between them. The CDR3 length is 13 residues. In nucleotides, the CDR3 is TGCGCCAGCAGACTAGAGCTGAACACTGAAGCTTTCTTT. Translating gives CASRLELNTEAFF.

This clonotype was counted ten times or more. The CDR3 spells CASRDPGQPQHF. For the CDR3, the DNA is TGTGCCAGTCGGGACCCCGGGCAGCCCCAGCATTTT. This chain joins TRBV19 and TRBJ1-5; D possibly corresponds to TRBD1 (5 bases). Trimming took 8 bases from V and 7 from J, leaving 12 bases between them. The CDR3 runs 12 residues. Germline CDR1 reads LNHDA; CDR2 reads SQIVND (reference sequence).

Many counts were recorded for this clonotype. The gene calls are TRBV20-1 and TRBJ1-1; maybe TRBD1 (6 bases). V lost 6 bases, J lost 6 bases, and 11 bases lay in between. The CDR3 runs to 11 residues. Per germline, CDR1 DFQATT and CDR2 SNEGSKA (reference sequence). CDR3 loop: CSARRGAEAFF. CDR3 sequence (DNA): TGCAGTGCAAGAAGGGGGGCTGAAGCTTTCTTT.

The rearrangement links TRBV6-5 to TRBJ1-1; TRBD1 is a possible D gene (6 bases). Germline V lookup: CDR1 MNHEY, CDR2 SVGAGI. Trimming removed 9 bases at V and 6 bases at J, with 14 bases between. This CDR3 spans 12 amino acids. The CDR3, as DNA: TGTGCCAGTGAAACAGGGAATGCTGAAGCTTTCTTT. Protein sequence: CASETGNAEAFF.